The 29 T cell receptor beta chains in this list originate from one sample, sequenced in a study of tumor-infiltrating lymphocytes in localized non-small cell lung cancer. Repertoires were generated with immunoSEQ multiplex PCR, while TCRdb's copy carries only in-frame clones and drops some. The data contain some 12,000 clones, just over 85% of them singletons. The sequencing sample was made of uninvolved lung tissue not adjacent to the tumor. The receptor source for this set is a human donor with non-small cell lung cancer.

The count of this clone is one. CDR3 nucleotides: TGTGCCTGGAGTGGGATGAACACTGAAGCTTTCTTT. Translated, it gives CAWSGMNTEAFF. The chain employs TRBV30 and TRBJ1-1, with D uncertain. The V end was cut by 1 base, the J end by 0 bases, with 3 bases between. The CDR3 runs 12 residues. Germline V gene data show CDR1 as GTSNPN and CDR2 as SVGIG (reference sequence).

This clone was counted once. The rearrangement uses TRBV4-3 and TRBJ2-3; TRBD2 matches at 12 bases. Germline loops: CDR1 LGHNA, CDR2 YSLEER. Losses at the gene ends were 4 bases for V and 6 bases for J; bases not matched to a gene: 8. CDR3 length equals 16 residues. The CDR3 coding sequence is TGCGCCAGCAGCCTAGCAACTAGCGGGGGGTTGGATACGCAGTATTTT. Protein product: CASSLATSGGLDTQYF.

V gene TRBV11-2 combines with J gene TRBJ2-7; D is possibly TRBD1 or TRBD2 (5 bases each). The ends were cut back, 7 bases at V and 5 bases at J, with 18 bases in the middle. The germline V gene has CDR1 SGHAT and CDR2 FQNNGV. CDR3 length equals 14 residues. Written as DNA, the CDR3 is TGTGCCAGCACCTCGGGACCCCTTAGGGACGAGCAGTACTTC. Encoded protein: CASTSGPLRDEQYF.

The V and J genes are TRBV6-1 and TRBJ1-2; tentatively, D is TRBD1 (6 bases). Trimming left V 1 base short and J 4 bases short, with 13 bases between. Germline CDR1 and CDR2: MNHNS and SASEGT. The CDR3 is 15 residues long. CDR3 region: CASSEGAGDFYGYTF. In DNA, the CDR3 is TGTGCCAGCAGTGAAGGGGCAGGGGATTTCTATGGCTACACCTTC.

This chain connects TRBV5-1 to TRBJ2-5; 14 nucleotides line up with TRBD2. Germline lookup yields CDR1 SGHRS and CDR2 YFSETQ. With V trimmed by 0 bases and J by 2 bases, 6 bases remained unmatched. This CDR3 has 18 amino acids. The DNA for the CDR3 is TGCGCCAGCAGCTTGGGACTAGCGGGGGGGCCTTCACAAGAGACCCAGTACTTC. Its translation: CASSLGLAGGPSQETQYF. Looking up the rest from reference TRBV5-1 and TRBJ2-5 gives the full variable domain: KAGVTQTPRYLIKTRGQQVTLSCSPISGHRSVSWYQQTPGQGLQFLFEYFSETQRNKGNFPGRFSGRQFSNSRSEMNVSTLELGDSALYLCASSLGLAGGPSQETQYFGPGTRLLVL.

The CDR3 loop is CASSRRDTNYGYTF. CDR3 DNA sequence: TGTGCCAGCAGTAGACGGGACACAAACTATGGCTACACCTTC. The chain combines TRBV7-2 with TRBJ1-2, with D perhaps matching TRBD1 (6 bases). Per the germline V gene, CDR1 is SGHTA and CDR2 is FQGNSA. CDR3 length: 14 amino acids. V lost 6 bases, J lost 2 bases, and 13 bases lay in between.

This clone occurred once. The chain joins TRBV4-3 to TRBJ2-7; D may be TRBD1 (6 bases). Per germline, CDR1 LGHNA and CDR2 YSLEER. The CDR3 has 15 amino acids. The ends were cut back, 2 bases at V and 6 bases at J, with 17 bases in the middle. CDR3 bases: TGCGCCAGCAGCCAACAGCACGGGACACCAGCCGAGCAGTACTTC. It is translated as CASSQQHGTPAEQYF.

The chain carries TRBV5-4 and TRBJ2-3; D gene uncertain. Trimming took 1 base from V and 2 from J, leaving 14 bases between them. This CDR3 has 16 residues. Germline V gene sequence: CDR1 SGHNT, CDR2 YYREEE (reference sequence). CDR3 region: CASSLRVQVSTDTQYF. CDR3 in DNA: TGTGCCAGCAGCTTGAGAGTCCAGGTTTCCACAGATACGCAGTATTTT.

V is TRBV20-1 and J is TRBJ1-6; D perhaps matches TRBD1 (6 bases). V lost 6 bases and J 16 bases, leaving 16 bases between the germline ends. The germline CDR1 and CDR2 sequences are DFQATT and SNEGSKA (reference sequence). This CDR3 is 11 amino acids long. The CDR3 protein is CSAPGQGLLHF. CDR3 coding DNA: TGCAGTGCCCCAGGCCAGGGGTTACTCCACTTT.

The J gene is TRBJ1-4, the V gene TRBV18; 8 nucleotides match TRBD1. The J segment lost 6 bases and the V segment lost 3 bases, leaving 6 bases of the junction unmatched. Germline-derived CDR1 and CDR2 are KGHSH and LQKENI. CDR3 length: 15 amino acids. Written as DNA, the CDR3 is TGTGCCAGCTCACCCCCAGGGGGCGTGGATGAAAAACTGTTTTTT. Residues: CASSPPGGVDEKLFF.

The chain combines TRBV11-1 with TRBJ2-7, with 8 bases lining up with TRBD2. The CDR3 runs 15 residues. Germline V gene data show CDR1 as SGHAT and CDR2 as FQDESV (reference sequence). The junction had 10 bases not matched to a gene; V was cut back by 7 bases and J by 2 bases. CDR3 sequence (DNA): TGTGCCAGCAAGGTCGGGGGGGTCGAAGCCTACGAGCAGTACTTC. It is translated as CASKVGGVEAYEQYF.

The chain is built from TRBV18 and TRBJ1-5; 11 positions agree with TRBD1. The CDR3 has 17 residues. V trimming: 4 bases; J trimming: 4 bases; junction bases outside the gene matches: 9. Germline CDR1 and CDR2: KGHSH and LQKENI. The CDR3 loop reads CASSLSSGTGGNQPQHF. The DNA for the CDR3 is TGTGCCAGCTCACTGTCATCCGGGACAGGGGGTAATCAGCCCCAGCATTTT.

DNA for the CDR3: TGTGCCAGCAGTGGGGGGCGACTAGCTGCTGGCGAGCAGTACTTC. Protein: CASSGGRLAAGEQYF. This chain uses TRBV2 with TRBJ2-7, with TRBD2 as a possible D gene (7 bases). The CDR3 is 15 residues long. The germline V gene has CDR1 SNHLY and CDR2 FYNNEI. Trimming stripped 4 bases from V and 6 bases from J, with 19 bases between.

The chain joins TRBV4-1 to TRBJ2-4; 7 bases map to TRBD1. The length of the CDR3 is 14 residues. The germline V gene encodes CDR1 MGHRA and CDR2 YSYEKL. J gave up 7 bases and V 2 bases, and 5 bases lay outside the gene matches. The CDR3 nucleotides read TGCGCCAGCAGCCAACCGACCAGGGGGAACATTCAGTACTTC. Translated, it gives CASSQPTRGNIQYF.

The V gene is TRBV30, the J gene TRBJ2-2; D is undetermined. Between the trimmed V and J ends, which lost 0 bases and 7 bases, there was a span of 6 bases. Germline lookup yields CDR1 GTSNPN and CDR2 SVGIG (reference sequence). The CDR3 runs 12 residues. The CDR3 nucleotides read TGTGCCTGGAGTGTACCCGTCGGGGAGCTGTTTTTT. Its translation is CAWSVPVGELFF.

DNA of the CDR3: TGTGCCAGCAGTTACCCCGGGACTAGCCGGTTCTTC. Amino acid sequence: CASSYPGTSRFF. The chain uses TRBV6-5 and TRBJ2-1; 9 positions agree with TRBD2. The CDR3 has 12 amino acids. The V segment lost 2 bases and the J segment 15 bases; nucleotides outside the gene matches: 5. Germline assignment: CDR1 MNHEY and CDR2 SVGAGI.

The chain links TRBV27 to TRBJ2-7, with unresolved D. The CDR3 has 15 amino acids. Germline V gene lookup returns CDR1 MNHEY and CDR2 SMNVEV (reference sequence). Trimming shortened V by 2 bases and J by 0 bases, and 11 bases separated the two germline ends. DNA for the CDR3: TGTGCCAGCAGTTTACCCAGGTCTAGCTCCTACGAGCAGTACTTC. It codes for CASSLPRSSSYEQYF.

The V gene is TRBV5-4, the J gene TRBJ2-5; the D gene is possibly TRBD1 (5 bases). The germline V gene has CDR1 SGHNT and CDR2 YYREEE (reference sequence). V was trimmed by 2 bases and J by 1 base, leaving 15 bases between them. This CDR3 is built from 16 residues. The CDR3 protein is CASSLGDFSSQETQYF. CDR3 in DNA: TGTGCCAGCAGCTTAGGGGATTTTTCGTCCCAAGAGACCCAGTACTTC.

The gene calls are TRBV5-6 and TRBJ2-2; D is possibly TRBD1 (6 bases). The CDR3 runs to 14 residues. The V gene's germline CDR1 is SGHDT and CDR2 YYEEEE. V lost 4 bases, J lost 4 bases, and 11 bases lay in between. Here the CDR3 DNA reads TGTGCCAGCAGCACTACAGGGTTCACCGGGGAGCTGTTTTTT. Encoded protein: CASSTTGFTGELFF.

V and J are TRBV18 and TRBJ1-3, with unresolved D. V was pared by 4 bases and J by 1 base, with 8 bases between. Germline loops: CDR1 KGHSH, CDR2 LQKENI. CDR3 length: 14 residues. The CDR3 nucleotides read TGTGCCAGCTCACTCAATTGGTCTGGAAACACCATATATTTT. It specifies CASSLNWSGNTIYF. The full variable domain, in which reference TRBV18 and TRBJ1-3 provide the parts outside the CDR3, is NAGVMQNPRHLVRRRGQEARLRCSPMKGHSHVYWYRQLPEEGLKFMVYLQKENIIDESGMPKERFSAEFPKEGPSILRIQQVVRGDSAAYFCASSLNWSGNTIYFGEGSWLTVV.

For this clone: The same CDR3 can be traced to other DNA sequences in this sample. This sequence joins TRBV20-1 and TRBJ1-2, with D hard to call. The V end was cut by 0 bases, the J end by 3 bases, with 2 bases between. The length of the CDR3 is 11 residues. Germline V gene lookup returns CDR1 DFQATT and CDR2 SNEGSKA (reference sequence). This CDR3 reads CSARDDYGYTF. The CDR3 nucleotides read TGCAGTGCTAGAGACGACTATGGCTACACCTTC.

The chain couples TRBV4-2 to TRBJ2-2; D tentatively fits TRBD1 or TRBD2 (5 bases each). Looked up from germline, CDR1 is LGHNA and CDR2 is YNFKEQ. The V and J ends lost 3 bases and 4 bases respectively, with 9 bases between them. The CDR3 covers 14 residues. The CDR3 here is CASSQPGTTGELFF. The CDR3 DNA follows: TGTGCCAGCAGCCAGCCAGGGACCACCGGGGAGCTGTTTTTT.

In this sample, this clone turned up a few times. The chain carries TRBV6-5 and TRBJ2-5; TRBD2 matches at 7 bases. CDR1 MNHEY and CDR2 SVGAGI come from the germline V gene. This CDR3 has 14 residues. Losses at the gene ends were 3 bases for V and 5 bases for J; bases not matched to a gene: 6. CDR3 in DNA: TGTGCCAGCAGTTATGGAAGGGGAGGGGAGACCCAGTACTTC. It encodes CASSYGRGGETQYF.

The chain uses TRBV30 and TRBJ1-3; a possible D gene is TRBD1 (5 bases). The CDR3 extends over 12 amino acids. Germline-derived CDR1 and CDR2 are GTSNPN and SVGIG (reference sequence). The ends were cut back, 2 bases at V and 8 bases at J, with 10 bases in the middle. DNA for the CDR3: TGTGCCTGGAGTAGGACATTCGACACCATATATTTT. Protein sequence: CAWSRTFDTIYF.

This clone was observed a single time. This sequence joins TRBV6-1 and TRBJ1-5; weak D call: TRBD1 (6 bases). Looked up from germline, CDR1 is MNHNS and CDR2 is SASEGT. This CDR3 has 14 residues. V lost 5 bases to trimming and J lost 7 bases, with 15 bases between them. CDR3 bases: TGTGCCAGCAGTCGGGAGGGGGAGAGCCAGCCCCAGCATTTT. It yields the protein CASSREGESQPQHF.

V gene TRBV6-1 combines with J gene TRBJ1-1, with 10 bases fitting TRBD1. V lost 5 bases, J lost 1 base, and 1 base stayed unmatched. The CDR3 is 14 amino acids. Germline CDR1 is MNHNS and CDR2 is SASEGT. CDR3 sequence: CASSRQGANTEAFF. The CDR3 DNA is TGTGCCAGCAGTCGACAGGGGGCGAACACTGAAGCTTTCTTT.

The V gene is TRBV9, the J gene TRBJ1-2, with D uncertain. CDR1 and CDR2 (germline): SGDLS, YYNGEE. V was clipped by 4 bases and J by 4 bases, with 17 bases between them. This CDR3 region has 15 residues. The DNA for the CDR3 is TGTGCCAGCAGCCCCACTGACTCTCTAAGCTATGGCTACACCTTC. It codes for CASSPTDSLSYGYTF. Supplemented by reference TRBV9 and TRBJ1-2, the full variable domain reads DSGVTQTPKHLITATGQRVTLRCSPRSGDLSVYWYQQSLDQGLQFLIQYYNGEERAKGNILERFSAQQFPDLHSELNLSSLELGDSALYFCASSPTDSLSYGYTFGSGTRLTVV.

The gene calls are TRBV29-1 and TRBJ2-2, with TRBD1 matching over 11 bases. There are 14 residues in the CDR3. V lost 7 bases to trimming and J lost 6 bases; unmatched junction nucleotides: 7. Germline CDR1 reads SQVTM; CDR2 reads ANQGSEA. The CDR3 loop reads CSGGEGQGAGELFF. The CDR3 DNA reads TGCAGCGGCGGGGAGGGACAGGGGGCCGGGGAGCTGTTTTTT.

This clone occurred once. The chain joins TRBV25-1 to TRBJ2-5, with D maybe TRBD2 (6 bases). Trimming took off 8 bases at V and 5 bases at J, with 18 bases between the two ends. Per the germline V gene, CDR1 is MGHDK and CDR2 is SYGVNS. There are 14 residues in the CDR3. The CDR3: CASGPTSSPETQYF. The CDR3 coding sequence is TGTGCCAGCGGCCCTACTAGCTCACCGGAGACCCAGTACTTC.